This T cell receptor beta chain was sequenced for a study of cytotoxic CD8 clonotypes in ibrutinib-treated CLL. Overall study context: Samples averaged roughly 280,000 productive templates and around 91,000 productive rearrangements. General study findings and limits: Stable or contracted on treatment, public clonotypes were also uncommon.

CDR1 and CDR2 from the germline V gene are SGHTA and FQGTGA. The CDR3 is 14 residues long. The junction had 4 bases not matched to a gene; V was cut back by 5 bases and J by 8 bases. The method was immunoSEQ multiplex PCR; TCRdb's version includes in-frame clones alone and lacks a portion of them. The profile shows over 150,000 clones, 81% of them singletons. A note on this clone: The antigen is undetermined.

The chain links TRBV7-3 to TRBJ2-4; 12 nucleotides line up with TRBD1. The sample here was PBMCs, taken after 12 months of ibrutinib treatment. The source of this sequence is a human donor with chronic lymphocytic leukemia. For the CDR3, the DNA is TGTGCCAGCAGCCCGGGACAGGGGGCATACATTCAGTACTTC. Its translation is CASSPGQGAYIQYF.